The sample holds one count of the clone carrying this TCR beta chain. Other DNA sequences in the same sample also yield this CDR3. This sample is drawn from a study of pediatric ulcerative colitis. TCRdb's table, derived via immunoSEQ multiplex PCR, lists solely in-frame clones and lacks some. The repertoire holds 50,000 to 65,000 clones, with roughly nine tenths as singletons. CDR3 length: 14 residues. With V trimmed by 3 bases and J by 2 bases, 2 bases remained unmatched. CDR1 is LNHDA, CDR2 SQIVND, per germline (reference sequence). This chain joins TRBV19 and TRBJ2-3; 7 positions agree with TRBD1. The sample consisted of blood. The TCR sequence derives from a boy aged 5-17 years with severe ulcerative colitis. CDR3 nucleotides: TGTGCCAGTAGTATTGGGACAGACACAGATACGCAGTATTTT. Translating gives CASSIGTDTDTQYF.